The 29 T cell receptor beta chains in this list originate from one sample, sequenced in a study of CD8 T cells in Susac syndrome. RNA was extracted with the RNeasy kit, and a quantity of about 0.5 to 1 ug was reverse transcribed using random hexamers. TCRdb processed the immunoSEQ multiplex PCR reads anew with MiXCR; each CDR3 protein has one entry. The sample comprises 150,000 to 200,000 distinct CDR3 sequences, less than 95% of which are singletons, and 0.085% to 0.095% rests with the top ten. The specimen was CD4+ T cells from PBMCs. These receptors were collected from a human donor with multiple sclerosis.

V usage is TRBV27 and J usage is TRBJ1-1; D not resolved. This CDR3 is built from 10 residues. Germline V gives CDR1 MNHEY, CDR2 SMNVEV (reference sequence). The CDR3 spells CVRGPPEAFF. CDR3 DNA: TGTGTGAGAGGTCCCCCTGAAGCTTTCTTT.

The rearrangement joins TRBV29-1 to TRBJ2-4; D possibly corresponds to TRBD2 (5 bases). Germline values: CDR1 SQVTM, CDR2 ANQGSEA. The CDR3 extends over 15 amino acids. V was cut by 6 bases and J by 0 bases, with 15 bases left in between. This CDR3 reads CSVGVLGIAKNIQYF. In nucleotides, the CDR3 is TGCAGCGTGGGAGTTTTGGGGATAGCCAAAAACATTCAGTACTTC.

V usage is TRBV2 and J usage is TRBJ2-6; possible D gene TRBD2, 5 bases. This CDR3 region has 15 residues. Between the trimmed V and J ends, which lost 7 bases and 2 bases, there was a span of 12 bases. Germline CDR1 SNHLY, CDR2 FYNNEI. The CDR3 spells CASKFPGTGANVLTF. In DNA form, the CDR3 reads TGTGCCAGCAAGTTCCCCGGGACTGGGGCCAACGTCCTGACTTTC.

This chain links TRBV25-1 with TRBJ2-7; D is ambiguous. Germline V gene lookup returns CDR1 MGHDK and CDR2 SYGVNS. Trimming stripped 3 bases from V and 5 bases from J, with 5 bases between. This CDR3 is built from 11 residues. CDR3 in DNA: TGTGCCAGCAGTGATCTCCACGAGCAGTACTTC. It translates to CASSDLHEQYF.

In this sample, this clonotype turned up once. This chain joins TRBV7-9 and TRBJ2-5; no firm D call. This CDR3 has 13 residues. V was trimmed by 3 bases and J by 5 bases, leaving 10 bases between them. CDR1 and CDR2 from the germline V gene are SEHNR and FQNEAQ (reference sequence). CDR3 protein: CASSFSLKETQYF. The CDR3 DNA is TGTGCCAGCAGCTTTTCACTGAAGGAGACCCAGTACTTC.

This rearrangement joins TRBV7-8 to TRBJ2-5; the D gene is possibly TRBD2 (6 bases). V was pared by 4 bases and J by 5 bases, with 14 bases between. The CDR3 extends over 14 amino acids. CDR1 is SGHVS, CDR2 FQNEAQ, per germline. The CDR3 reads CASSSNHGGETQYF. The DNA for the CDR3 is TGTGCCAGCAGCTCAAATCATGGGGGGGAGACCCAGTACTTC.

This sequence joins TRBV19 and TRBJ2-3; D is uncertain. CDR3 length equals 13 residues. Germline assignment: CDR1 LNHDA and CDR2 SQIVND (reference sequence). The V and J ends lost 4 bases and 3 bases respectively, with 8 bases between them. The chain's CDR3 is CASSNQMTDTQYF. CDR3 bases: TGTGCCAGTAGTAACCAGATGACAGATACGCAGTATTTT.

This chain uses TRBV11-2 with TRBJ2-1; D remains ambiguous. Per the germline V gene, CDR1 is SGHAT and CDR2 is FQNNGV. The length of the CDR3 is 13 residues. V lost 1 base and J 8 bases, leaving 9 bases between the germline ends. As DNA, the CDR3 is TGTGCCAGCAGCTTAGGGCTATCCCATGAGCAGTTCTTC. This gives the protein CASSLGLSHEQFF.

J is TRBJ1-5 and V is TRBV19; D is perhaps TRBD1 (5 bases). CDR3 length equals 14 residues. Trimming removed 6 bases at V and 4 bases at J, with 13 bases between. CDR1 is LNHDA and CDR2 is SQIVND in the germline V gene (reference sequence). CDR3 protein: CASSLRGANQPQHF. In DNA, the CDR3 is TGTGCCAGTAGCCTCCGAGGGGCAAATCAGCCCCAGCATTTT. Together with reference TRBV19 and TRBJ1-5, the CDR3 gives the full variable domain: DGGITQSPKYLFRKEGQNVTLSCEQNLNHDAMYWYRQDPGQGLRLIYYSQIVNDFQKGDIAEGYSVSREKKESFPLTVTSAQKNPTAFYLCASSLRGANQPQHFGDGTRLSIL.

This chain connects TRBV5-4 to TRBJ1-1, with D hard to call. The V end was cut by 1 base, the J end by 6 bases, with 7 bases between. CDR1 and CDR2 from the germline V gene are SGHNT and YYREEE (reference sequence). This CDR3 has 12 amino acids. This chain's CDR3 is CASSLPFSEAFF. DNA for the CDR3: TGTGCCAGCAGCTTGCCGTTCTCTGAAGCTTTCTTT.

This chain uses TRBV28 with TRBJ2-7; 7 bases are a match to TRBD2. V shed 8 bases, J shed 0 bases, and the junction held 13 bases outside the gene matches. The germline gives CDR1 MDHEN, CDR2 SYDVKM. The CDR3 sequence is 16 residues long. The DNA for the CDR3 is TGTGCCAGCTCCTCCCTTGGGGGGGTTGACTCCTACGAGCAGTACTTC. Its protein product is CASSSLGGVDSYEQYF. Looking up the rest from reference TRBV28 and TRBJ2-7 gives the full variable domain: DVKVTQSSRYLVKRTGEKVFLECVQDMDHENMFWYRQDPGLGLRLIYFSYDVKMKEKGDIPEGYSVSREKKERFSLILESASTNQTSMYLCASSSLGGVDSYEQYFGPGTRLTVT.

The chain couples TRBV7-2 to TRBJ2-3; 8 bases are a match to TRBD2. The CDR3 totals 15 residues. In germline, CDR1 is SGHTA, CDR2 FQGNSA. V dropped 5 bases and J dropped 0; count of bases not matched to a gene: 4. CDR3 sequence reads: CASSTQRGSTDTQYF. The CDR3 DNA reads TGTGCCAGCAGCACCCAGCGGGGGAGCACAGATACGCAGTATTTT.

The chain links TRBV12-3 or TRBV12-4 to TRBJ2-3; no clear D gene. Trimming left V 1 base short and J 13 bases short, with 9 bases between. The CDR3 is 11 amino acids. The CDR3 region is CASSLEDVEYF. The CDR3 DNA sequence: TGTGCCAGCAGTTTAGAGGATGTTGAGTATTTT.

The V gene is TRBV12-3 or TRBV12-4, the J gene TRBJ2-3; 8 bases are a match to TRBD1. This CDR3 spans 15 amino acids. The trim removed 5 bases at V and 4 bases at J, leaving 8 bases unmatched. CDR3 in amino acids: CASSPGTGLADTQYF. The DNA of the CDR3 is TGTGCCAGCAGTCCCGGGACAGGACTCGCAGATACGCAGTATTTT.

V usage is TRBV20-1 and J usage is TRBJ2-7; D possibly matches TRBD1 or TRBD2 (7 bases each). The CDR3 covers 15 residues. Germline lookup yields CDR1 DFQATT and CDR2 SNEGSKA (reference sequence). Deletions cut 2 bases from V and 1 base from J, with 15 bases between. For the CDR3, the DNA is TGCAGTGCTAGATGGGGAGGGGGCCCATCCTACGAGCAGTACTTC. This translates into CSARWGGGPSYEQYF.

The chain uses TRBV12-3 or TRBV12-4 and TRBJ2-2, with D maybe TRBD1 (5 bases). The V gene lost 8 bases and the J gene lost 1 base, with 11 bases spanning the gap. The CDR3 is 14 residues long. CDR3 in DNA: TGTGCCAGCCGTACAGGTGTGAACACCGGGGAGCTGTTTTTT. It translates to CASRTGVNTGELFF.

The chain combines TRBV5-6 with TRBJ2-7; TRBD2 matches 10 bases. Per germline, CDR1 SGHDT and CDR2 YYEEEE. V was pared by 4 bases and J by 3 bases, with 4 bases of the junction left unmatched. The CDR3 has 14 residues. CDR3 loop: CASSPLAGYYEQYF. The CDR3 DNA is TGTGCCAGCAGCCCACTAGCGGGGTACTACGAGCAGTACTTC.

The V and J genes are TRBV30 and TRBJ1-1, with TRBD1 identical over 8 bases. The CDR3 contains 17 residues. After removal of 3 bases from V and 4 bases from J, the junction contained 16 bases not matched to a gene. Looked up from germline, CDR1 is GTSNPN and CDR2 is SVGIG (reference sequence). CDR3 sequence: CAWSAGGPLRVATEAFF. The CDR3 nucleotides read TGTGCCTGGAGCGCAGGGGGCCCCCTTCGCGTGGCCACTGAAGCTTTCTTT.

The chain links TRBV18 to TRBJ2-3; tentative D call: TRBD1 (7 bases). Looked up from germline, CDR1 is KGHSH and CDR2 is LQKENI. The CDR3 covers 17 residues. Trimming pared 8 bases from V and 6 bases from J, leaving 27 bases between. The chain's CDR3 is CASLAGGSTGESDTQYF. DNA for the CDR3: TGTGCCAGCCTCGCCGGAGGGAGTACAGGGGAATCGGATACGCAGTATTTT.

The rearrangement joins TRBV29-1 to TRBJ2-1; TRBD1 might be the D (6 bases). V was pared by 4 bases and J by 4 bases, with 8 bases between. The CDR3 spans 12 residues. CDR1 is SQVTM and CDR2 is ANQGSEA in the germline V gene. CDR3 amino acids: CSVGDRYNEQFF. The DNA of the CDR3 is TGCAGCGTTGGAGACAGGTACAATGAGCAGTTCTTC.

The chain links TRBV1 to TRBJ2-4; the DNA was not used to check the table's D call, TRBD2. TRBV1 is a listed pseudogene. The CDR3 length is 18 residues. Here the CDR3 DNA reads TGCACCAGCAGCCATGAAGCCCCCTTAGCGGGAGGGGCGGGCATTCAGTACTTC. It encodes CTSSHEAPLAGGAGIQYF.

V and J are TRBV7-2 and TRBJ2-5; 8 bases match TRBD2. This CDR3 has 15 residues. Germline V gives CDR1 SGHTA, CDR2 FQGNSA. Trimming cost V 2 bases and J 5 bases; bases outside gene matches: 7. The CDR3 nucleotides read TGTGCCAGCAGCTTACAAGCGGGAGAGGGTGAGACCCAGTACTTC. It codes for CASSLQAGEGETQYF.

The CDR3 reads CSARDLVAWRYTF. The CDR3 nucleotides read TGCAGTGCTAGAGATCTGGTAGCTTGGCGGTACACCTTC. V is TRBV20-1 and J is TRBJ1-2; D unclear. CDR1 is DFQATT, CDR2 SNEGSKA, per germline (reference sequence). V was clipped by 0 bases and J by 11 bases, with 16 bases between them. The CDR3 consists of 13 residues.

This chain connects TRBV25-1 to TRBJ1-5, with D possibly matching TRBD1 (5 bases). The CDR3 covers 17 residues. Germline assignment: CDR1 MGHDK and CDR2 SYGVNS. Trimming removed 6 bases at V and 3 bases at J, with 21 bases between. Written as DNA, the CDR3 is TGTGCCAGCAGGGAGGGAAAGGGGTACGGGGACAATCAGCCCCAGCATTTT. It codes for CASREGKGYGDNQPQHF. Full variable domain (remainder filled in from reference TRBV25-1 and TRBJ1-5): EADIYQTPRYLVIGTGKKITLECSQTMGHDKMYWYQQDPGMELHLIHYSYGVNSTEKGDLSSESTVSRIRTEHFPLTLESARPSHTSQYLCASREGKGYGDNQPQHFGDGTRLSIL.

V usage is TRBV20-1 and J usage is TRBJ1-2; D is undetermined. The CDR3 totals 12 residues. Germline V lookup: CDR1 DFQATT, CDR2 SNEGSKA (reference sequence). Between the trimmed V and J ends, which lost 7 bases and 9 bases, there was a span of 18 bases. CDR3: CSVAAGGSSYTF. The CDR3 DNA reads TGCAGTGTCGCCGCGGGTGGGTCCAGCTACACCTTC.

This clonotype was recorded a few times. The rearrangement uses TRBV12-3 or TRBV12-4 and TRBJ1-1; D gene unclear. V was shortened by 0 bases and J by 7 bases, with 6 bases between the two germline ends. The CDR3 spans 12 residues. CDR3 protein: CASSLARGEAFF. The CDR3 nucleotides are TGTGCCAGCAGTTTAGCTAGAGGTGAAGCTTTCTTT.

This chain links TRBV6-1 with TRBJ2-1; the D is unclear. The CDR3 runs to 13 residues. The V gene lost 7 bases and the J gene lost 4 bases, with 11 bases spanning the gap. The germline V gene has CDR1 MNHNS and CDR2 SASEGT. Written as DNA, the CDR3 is TGTGCCAGCACGCTCGGCCCGTACAATGAGCAGTTCTTC. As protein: CASTLGPYNEQFF.

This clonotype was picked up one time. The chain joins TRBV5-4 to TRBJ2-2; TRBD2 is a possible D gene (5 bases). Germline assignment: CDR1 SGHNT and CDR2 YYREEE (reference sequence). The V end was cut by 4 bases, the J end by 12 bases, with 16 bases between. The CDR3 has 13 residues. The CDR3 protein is CASSLGEDRQLFF. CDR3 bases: TGTGCCAGCAGCCTCGGGGAAGATCGACAGCTGTTTTTT.

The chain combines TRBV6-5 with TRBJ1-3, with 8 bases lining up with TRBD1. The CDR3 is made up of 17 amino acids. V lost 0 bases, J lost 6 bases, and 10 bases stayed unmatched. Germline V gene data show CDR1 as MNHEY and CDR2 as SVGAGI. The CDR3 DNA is TGTGCCAGCAGTTACTCGAGGGACAGGCACTCGGTAAACACCATATATTTT. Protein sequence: CASSYSRDRHSVNTIYF.